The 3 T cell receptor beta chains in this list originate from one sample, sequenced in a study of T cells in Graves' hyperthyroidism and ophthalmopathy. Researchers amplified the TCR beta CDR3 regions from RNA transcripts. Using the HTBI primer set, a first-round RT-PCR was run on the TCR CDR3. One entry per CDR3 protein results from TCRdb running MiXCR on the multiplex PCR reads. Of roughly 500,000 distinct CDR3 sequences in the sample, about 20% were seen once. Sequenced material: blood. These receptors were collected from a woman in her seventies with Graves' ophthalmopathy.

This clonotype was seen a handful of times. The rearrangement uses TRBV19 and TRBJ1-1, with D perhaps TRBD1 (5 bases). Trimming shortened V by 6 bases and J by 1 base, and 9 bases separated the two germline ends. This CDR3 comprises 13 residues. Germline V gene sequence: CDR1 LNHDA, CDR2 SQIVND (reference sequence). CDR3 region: CASSKDRNTEAFF. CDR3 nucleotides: TGTGCCAGTAGCAAAGACAGGAACACTGAAGCTTTCTTT. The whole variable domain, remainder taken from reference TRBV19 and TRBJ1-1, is DGGITQSPKYLFRKEGQNVTLSCEQNLNHDAMYWYRQDPGQGLRLIYYSQIVNDFQKGDIAEGYSVSREKKESFPLTVTSAQKNPTAFYLCASSKDRNTEAFFGQGTRLTVV.

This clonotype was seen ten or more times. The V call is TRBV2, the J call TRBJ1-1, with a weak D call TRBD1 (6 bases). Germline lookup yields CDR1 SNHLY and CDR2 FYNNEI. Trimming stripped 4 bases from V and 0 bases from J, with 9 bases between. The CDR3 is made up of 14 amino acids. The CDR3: CASSGQALNTEAFF. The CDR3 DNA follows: TGTGCCAGCAGTGGACAGGCCTTGAACACTGAAGCTTTCTTT.

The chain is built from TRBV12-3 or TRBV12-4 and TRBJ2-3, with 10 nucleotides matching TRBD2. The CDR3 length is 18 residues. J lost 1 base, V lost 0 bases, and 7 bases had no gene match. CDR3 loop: CASSLAGTSGIGTDTQYF. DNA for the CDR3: TGTGCCAGCAGTTTAGCGGGAACTAGCGGGATAGGCACAGATACGCAGTATTTT.